This is a list of T cell receptor beta chains from one sample in a study of technical replicates of blood from several donors. The repertoire was sequenced with immunoSEQ multiplex PCR; TCRdb's copy has only in-frame clones and lacks some. The data contain 75,000 or so clones, 85% to 95% of them singletons. Sequenced material: T cells isolated from PBMCs. The receptors were sampled from a human donor in good health. Each CDR3 is given with its conserved first and last residue. D genes are given only for firm matches. Not every row has a clone size; where given, it reads once, few, many or a size class.

J: TRBJ2-1; size: .; D: .; length: 13; V: TRBV2; DNA: TGTGCGGAGCAGTTAGGGGCTTACAATGAGCAGTTCTTC; CDR3: CAEQLGAYNEQFF
J: TRBJ2-7; size: .; D: .; length: 12; V: TRBV6-6; DNA: TGTGCCAGCAGTAAGACATCCTACGAGCAGTACTTC; CDR3: CASSKTSYEQYF
J: TRBJ2-1; size: .; D: TRBD1; length: 15; V: TRBV5-4; DNA: TGTGCCAGCAGCTCCGGACAGGGGGAGTACAATGAGCAGTTCTTC; CDR3: CASSSGQGEYNEQFF
J: TRBJ1-3; size: .; D: .; length: 18; V: TRBV5-1; DNA: TGCGCCAGCAGCGGGTCACCGGGAAGATATTCGTCTGGAAACACCATATATTTT; CDR3: CASSGSPGRYSSGNTIYF
J: TRBJ2-2; size: once; D: .; length: 14; V: TRBV7-6; DNA: TGTGCCAGCAGCTTAGGCAGGGGCACCGGGGAGCTGTTTTTT; CDR3: CASSLGRGTGELFF
J: TRBJ1-5; size: .; D: .; length: 15; V: TRBV7-2; DNA: TGTGCCAGCAGCCCTGGCGGGGGGAGCCGGCAGCCCCAGCATTTT; CDR3: CASSPGGGSRQPQHF
J: TRBJ2-7; size: once; D: .; length: 15; V: TRBV10-3; DNA: TGTGCCATCAGTGCCACCGGGACTTCCTCCTACGAGCAGTACTTC; CDR3: CAISATGTSSYEQYF
J: TRBJ1-1; size: .; D: .; length: 13; V: TRBV27; DNA: TGTGCCAGCATCTTCGACGGGGATACTGAAGCTTTCTTT; CDR3: CASIFDGDTEAFF
J: TRBJ1-2; size: .; D: .; length: 15; V: TRBV14; DNA: TGTGCCAGCAGCCAAGGGTCCCAGGGTTACTATGGCTACACCTTC; CDR3: CASSQGSQGYYGYTF
J: TRBJ2-1; size: .; D: .; length: 14; V: TRBV29-1; DNA: TGCAGCGTTGTGGGAGGGGGAACCTACAATGAGCAGTTCTTC; CDR3: CSVVGGGTYNEQFF
J: TRBJ1-2; size: .; D: .; length: 16; V: TRBV19; DNA: TGTGCCAGTAGTATAAGTCTCCCAGGGGAGGGCTATGGCTACACCTTC; CDR3: CASSISLPGEGYGYTF
J: TRBJ2-7; size: .; D: TRBD1; length: 15; V: TRBV14; DNA: TGTGCCAGCAGCCAAGGGGACAGGGGGCTTGCCGAGCAGTACTTC; CDR3: CASSQGDRGLAEQYF
J: TRBJ1-5; size: .; D: .; length: 15; V: TRBV6-1; DNA: TGTGCCAGCACCACCTCTGTTCGAGGCGGTCAGCCCCAGCATTTT; CDR3: CASTTSVRGGQPQHF
J: TRBJ2-2; size: once; D: TRBD1; length: 15; V: TRBV2; DNA: TGTGCCAGCAGTGAAGGACAGGGTCTAGTCGGGGAGCTGTTTTTT; CDR3: CASSEGQGLVGELFF
J: TRBJ2-7; size: .; D: .; length: 14; V: TRBV9; DNA: TGTGCCAGCAGCGTCGGGAGCAGGCCCTACGAGCAGTACTTC; CDR3: CASSVGSRPYEQYF
J: TRBJ2-5; size: .; D: .; length: 14; V: TRBV6-1; DNA: TGTGCCAGCACTCACCTAGACAGCCAAGAGACCCAGTACTTC; CDR3: CASTHLDSQETQYF
J: TRBJ1-5; size: once; D: .; length: 13; V: TRBV27; DNA: TGTGCCAGCAGCTTAGACGGGAATCAGCCCCAGCATTTT; CDR3: CASSLDGNQPQHF
J: TRBJ2-1; size: .; D: TRBD2; length: 15; V: TRBV27; DNA: TGTGCCAGCAGTTTATCAGTAGCGGGAGGTCCTGAGCAGTTCTTC; CDR3: CASSLSVAGGPEQFF
J: TRBJ1-2; size: .; D: TRBD1; length: 16; V: TRBV11-2; DNA: TGTGCCAGCAGCTCCCTCAGAGGGACAGTCACCTATGGCTACACCTTC; CDR3: CASSSLRGTVTYGYTF
J: TRBJ1-2; size: .; D: TRBD1; length: 13; V: TRBV18; DNA: TGTGCCAGCTCAGGACAGGCGGAGTATGGCTACACCTTC; CDR3: CASSGQAEYGYTF
J: TRBJ2-1; size: .; D: .; length: 12; V: TRBV7-9; DNA: TGTGCCAGCAGCCCAACCTACAATGAGCAGTTCTTC; CDR3: CASSPTYNEQFF
J: TRBJ1-3; size: .; D: .; length: 15; V: TRBV27; DNA: TGTGCCAGCAGTTTATCGACCAGGGCTGGAAACACCATATATTTT; CDR3: CASSLSTRAGNTIYF
J: TRBJ2-5; size: .; D: .; length: 13; V: TRBV19; DNA: TGTGCCAGTAGTATAGGTGTTGCGGAGACCCAGTACTTC; CDR3: CASSIGVAETQYF
J: TRBJ1-3; size: .; D: .; length: 20; V: TRBV6-1; DNA: TGTGCCAGCAGTGAAGCGCTTCTAGGGGGGGATGTGTCGTCTGGAAACACCATATATTTT; CDR3: CASSEALLGGDVSSGNTIYF
J: TRBJ2-7; size: .; D: TRBD1; length: 14; V: TRBV9; DNA: TGTGCCAGCAGCGTGGGACAGGGGAACTACGAGCAGTACTTC; CDR3: CASSVGQGNYEQYF
J: TRBJ2-6; size: .; D: .; length: 16; V: TRBV19; DNA: TGTGCCAGTAATAAGCCCATTAGCTCTGGGGCCAACGTCCTGACTTTC; CDR3: CASNKPISSGANVLTF
J: TRBJ1-5; size: .; D: .; length: 14; V: TRBV5-6; DNA: TGTGCCAGCAGTACCAGGTATGGCAATCAGCCCCAGCATTTT; CDR3: CASSTRYGNQPQHF
J: TRBJ1-5; size: .; D: TRBD1; length: 14; V: TRBV6-5; DNA: TGTGCCAGCAGCTCCGACAGGGTCGGGCGGCCCCAGCATTTT; CDR3: CASSSDRVGRPQHF
J: TRBJ2-3; size: .; D: TRBD1; length: 14; V: TRBV7-2; DNA: TGTGCCAGCAGCTCCGGACAGGGAGGAGGTACGCAGTATTTT; CDR3: CASSSGQGGGTQYF
J: TRBJ2-7; size: .; D: TRBD2; length: 15; V: TRBV7-9; DNA: TGTGCCAGCAGCCTCCAGAAAGCGGGGGACTACGAGCAGTACTTC; CDR3: CASSLQKAGDYEQYF
J: TRBJ2-7; size: .; D: TRBD2; length: 15; V: TRBV6-5; DNA: TGTGCCAGCGCCTACTTTCTAGCGGGAGTTCGGGAGCAGTACTTC; CDR3: CASAYFLAGVREQYF
J: TRBJ2-7; size: .; D: TRBD2; length: 13; V: TRBV9; DNA: TGTGCCAGCAGCGTCGGACTAGCGTACGAGCAGTACTTC; CDR3: CASSVGLAYEQYF
J: TRBJ2-7; size: .; D: .; length: 16; V: TRBV4-3; DNA: TGCGCCAGCAGCCAAGACGCGTCGGGATCCGTCTACGAGCAGTACTTC; CDR3: CASSQDASGSVYEQYF
J: TRBJ2-1; size: .; D: TRBD2; length: 18; V: TRBV7-6; DNA: TGTGCCAGCAGCCCGGGACTAGCGGGTATTAGCTCCTACAATGAGCAGTTCTTC; CDR3: CASSPGLAGISSYNEQFF
J: TRBJ2-7; size: .; D: .; length: 15; V: TRBV6-1; DNA: TGTGCCAGCAGTGAAGTGGGAACAGGGAGCCACGAGCAGTACTTC; CDR3: CASSEVGTGSHEQYF
J: TRBJ2-7; size: .; D: TRBD1; length: 14; V: TRBV7-9; DNA: TGTGCCAGCAGGCGGACAGGACCATTTTACGAGCAGTACTTC; CDR3: CASRRTGPFYEQYF
J: TRBJ1-1; size: .; D: .; length: 16; V: TRBV6-6; DNA: TGTGCCAGCAGTTACTCGATGGAAGGAGTCGGGACTGAAGCTTTCTTT; CDR3: CASSYSMEGVGTEAFF
J: TRBJ2-1; size: .; D: TRBD1; length: 16; V: TRBV11-2; DNA: TGTGCCAGCAGCAGGGGGGGGACAGGGGTTTACAATGAGCAGTTCTTC; CDR3: CASSRGGTGVYNEQFF
J: TRBJ2-1; size: .; D: TRBD2; length: 18; V: TRBV4-2; DNA: TGTGCCAGCAGCCAACGACTAGCGGGAGAACTATTACACAATGAGCAGTTCTTC; CDR3: CASSQRLAGELLHNEQFF
J: TRBJ1-1; size: .; D: .; length: 15; V: TRBV10-3; DNA: TGTGCCATTGGGGGGGATCGACGGGGCATGGCTGAAGCTTTCTTT; CDR3: CAIGGDRRGMAEAFF
J: TRBJ2-7; size: .; D: TRBD2; length: 14; V: TRBV11-1; DNA: TGTGCCAGCAGCTTAGGCGGGAGGTGGTACGAGCAGTACTTC; CDR3: CASSLGGRWYEQYF
J: TRBJ2-5; size: .; D: .; length: 13; V: TRBV6-5; DNA: TGTGCCAGCAGATATTATAGCCAAGAGACCCAGTACTTC; CDR3: CASRYYSQETQYF
J: TRBJ1-4; size: .; D: TRBD1; length: 15; V: TRBV7-9; DNA: TGTGCCAGCAGCTGGACAGGGTTACTTAATGAAAAACTGTTTTTT; CDR3: CASSWTGLLNEKLFF
J: TRBJ2-2; size: .; D: TRBD2; length: 16; V: TRBV11-2; DNA: TGTGCCAGCGACCCCACCGGGACTAGCGGAACCGGGGAGCTGTTTTTT; CDR3: CASDPTGTSGTGELFF
J: TRBJ1-5; size: .; D: .; length: 16; V: TRBV7-9; DNA: TGTGCCAGCAGCTTAGGGACAGTTAATAGCAATCAGCCCCAGCATTTT; CDR3: CASSLGTVNSNQPQHF
J: TRBJ1-2; size: .; D: .; length: 15; V: TRBV5-1; DNA: TGCGCCAGCAGCTTGTCGGGGTTAGCTAACTATGGCTACACCTTC; CDR3: CASSLSGLANYGYTF
J: TRBJ2-7; size: .; D: .; length: 13; V: TRBV10-3; DNA: TGTGCCATCAGTGAAGGTCCGACGGGAGAGCAGTACTTC; CDR3: CAISEGPTGEQYF
J: TRBJ2-1; size: .; D: TRBD2; length: 16; V: TRBV7-9; DNA: TGTGCCAGCAGCGCCACTAGCGGGAGTTCCTACAATGAGCAGTTCTTC; CDR3: CASSATSGSSYNEQFF
J: TRBJ1-5; size: few; D: .; length: 14; V: TRBV4-1; DNA: TGCGCCAGCAGCCAAAGGGGCCCGAATCAGCCCCAGCATTTT; CDR3: CASSQRGPNQPQHF
J: TRBJ1-4; size: .; D: TRBD1; length: 15; V: TRBV10-3; DNA: TGTGCCATCAGTGACTTCGACAGGGGGCATGAAAAACTGTTTTTT; CDR3: CAISDFDRGHEKLFF
J: TRBJ2-3; size: .; D: .; length: 12; V: TRBV5-6; DNA: TGTGCCAGCAGCTTTTCTCCAGATACGCAGTATTTT; CDR3: CASSFSPDTQYF
J: TRBJ2-7; size: .; D: .; length: 13; V: TRBV9; DNA: TGTGCCAGCAGCGTAGGGAGTTCCTACGAGCAGTACTTC; CDR3: CASSVGSSYEQYF
J: TRBJ2-7; size: .; D: .; length: 16; V: TRBV7-2; DNA: TGTGCCAGCAGCTCTGGGGGGTCCACGAGCTCCTACGAGCAGTACTTC; CDR3: CASSSGGSTSSYEQYF
J: TRBJ2-2; size: .; D: .; length: 14; V: TRBV2; DNA: TGTGCCAGCACCCTGGATGGGGAGGTCTGGGAGCTGTTTTTT; CDR3: CASTLDGEVWELFF
J: TRBJ2-1; size: once; D: .; length: 13; V: TRBV6-5; DNA: TGTGCCAGCAGCTTAGCCTCCTACAATGAGCAGTTCTTC; CDR3: CASSLASYNEQFF
J: TRBJ2-2; size: .; D: .; length: 12; V: TRBV5-1; DNA: TGCGCCAGCAGCAGAGTGTCCGGGGAGCTGTTTTTT; CDR3: CASSRVSGELFF
J: TRBJ1-1; size: few; D: TRBD1; length: 13; V: TRBV30; DNA: TGTGCCTGGAGTGTATATCGGACAGGGGCAGCTTTCTTT; CDR3: CAWSVYRTGAAFF